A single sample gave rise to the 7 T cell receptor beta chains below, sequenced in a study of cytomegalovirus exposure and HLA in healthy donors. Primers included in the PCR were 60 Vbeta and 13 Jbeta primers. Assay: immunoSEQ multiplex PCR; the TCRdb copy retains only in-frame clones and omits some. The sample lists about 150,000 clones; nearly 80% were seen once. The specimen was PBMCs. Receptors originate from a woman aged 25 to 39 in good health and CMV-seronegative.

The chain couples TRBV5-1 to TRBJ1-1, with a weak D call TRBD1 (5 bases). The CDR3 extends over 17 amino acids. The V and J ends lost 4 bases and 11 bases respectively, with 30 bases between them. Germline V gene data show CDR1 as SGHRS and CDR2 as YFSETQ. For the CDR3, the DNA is TGCGCCAGCAGCCCGGAGGGCAGTCTTGAGGGGATCGGGTTGGCTTTCTTT. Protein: CASSPEGSLEGIGLAFF.

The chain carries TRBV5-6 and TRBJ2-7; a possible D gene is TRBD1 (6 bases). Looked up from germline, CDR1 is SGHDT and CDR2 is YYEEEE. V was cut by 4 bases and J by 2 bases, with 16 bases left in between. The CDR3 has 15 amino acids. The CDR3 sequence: CASSHQQGDPYEQYF. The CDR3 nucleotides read TGTGCCAGCAGCCATCAACAGGGAGACCCCTACGAGCAGTACTTC.

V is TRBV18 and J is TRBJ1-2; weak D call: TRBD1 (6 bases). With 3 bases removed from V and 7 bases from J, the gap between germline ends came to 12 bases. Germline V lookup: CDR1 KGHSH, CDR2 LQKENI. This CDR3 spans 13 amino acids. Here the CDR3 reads CASSPTGSGGYTF. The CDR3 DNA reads TGTGCCAGCTCACCTACAGGGAGCGGTGGCTACACCTTC.

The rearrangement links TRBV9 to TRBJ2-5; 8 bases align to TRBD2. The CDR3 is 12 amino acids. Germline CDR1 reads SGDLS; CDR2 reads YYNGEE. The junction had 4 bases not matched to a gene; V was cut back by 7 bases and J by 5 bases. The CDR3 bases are TGTGCCAGCCAACCGGGGGGGGAGACCCAGTACTTC. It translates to CASQPGGETQYF.

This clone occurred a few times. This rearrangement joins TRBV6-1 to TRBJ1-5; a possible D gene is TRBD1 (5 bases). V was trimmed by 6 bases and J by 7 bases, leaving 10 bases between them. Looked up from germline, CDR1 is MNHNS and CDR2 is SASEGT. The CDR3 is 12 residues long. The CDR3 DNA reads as TGTGCCAGCAGAAGCAGGGTACAGCCCCAGCATTTT. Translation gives CASRSRVQPQHF.

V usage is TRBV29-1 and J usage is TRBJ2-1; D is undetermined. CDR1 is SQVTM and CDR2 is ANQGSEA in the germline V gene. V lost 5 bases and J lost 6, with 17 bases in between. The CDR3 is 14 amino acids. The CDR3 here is CSVPLSRTFNEQFF. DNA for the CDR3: TGCAGCGTTCCCCTTTCGCGCACGTTCAATGAGCAGTTCTTC.

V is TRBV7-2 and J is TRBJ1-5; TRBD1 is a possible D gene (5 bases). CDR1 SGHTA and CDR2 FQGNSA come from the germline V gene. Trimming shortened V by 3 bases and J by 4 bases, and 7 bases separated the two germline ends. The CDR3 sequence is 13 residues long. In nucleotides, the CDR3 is TGTGCCAGCAGCTTTAAGGGGAATCAGCCCCAGCATTTT. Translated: CASSFKGNQPQHF.